Listed below are T cell receptor beta chains from one sample, sequenced in a study of T cell changes during pregnancy in multiple sclerosis. Sequencing was performed with immunoSEQ multiplex PCR; in TCRdb, only in-frame clones are kept and a portion is missing. The table records under 80,000 clones, approximately 85% of them present only once. This sample comprised peripheral blood, obtained in the first trimester of pregnancy. The receptors originated from a female donor with multiple sclerosis, enrolled in a pregnancy study. CDR3s include the opening cysteine and the closing phenylalanine or tryptophan. D genes are given only for firm matches. The size field is filled for only some rows; it gives once, few, many or a size class.

>TRBJ2-1|.|TRBV11-2|.
CASSPVGDTHNEQFF
TGTGCCAGCAGCCCAGTAGGGGACACCCACAATGAGCAGTTCTTC
>TRBJ2-7|.|TRBV7-9|.
CASSRLPFFEQYF
TGTGCCAGCAGCCGACTCCCATTTTTTGAGCAGTACTTC
>TRBJ1-6|.|TRBV9|.
CASSAAGHNSPLHF
TGTGCCAGCAGCGCGGCAGGCCATAATTCACCCCTCCACTTT
>TRBJ1-1|.|TRBV6-4|TRBD1
CASSADRDTEAFF
TGTGCCAGCAGTGCCGACAGGGACACTGAAGCTTTCTTT
>TRBJ2-1|.|TRBV6-6|.
CASSPRGDNEQFF
TGTGCCAGCAGTCCCAGGGGGGACAATGAGCAGTTCTTC
>TRBJ1-1|.|TRBV10-1|TRBD1
CASREDRGLKAFF
TGCGCCAGCAGGGAAGACAGGGGTTTGAAAGCTTTCTTT
>TRBJ2-5|.|TRBV11-3|TRBD2
CASSRGLAGKETQYF
TGTGCCAGCAGCCGGGGACTAGCGGGTAAAGAGACCCAGTACTTC
>TRBJ2-5|.|TRBV30|TRBD2
CAWRVGGRGQETQYF
TGTGCCTGGAGGGTCGGCGGGAGGGGGCAAGAGACCCAGTACTTC
>TRBJ2-3|.|TRBV7-2|TRBD2
CASTTGLAGATDTQYF
TGTGCCAGCACCACGGGACTAGCGGGGGCCACAGATACGCAGTATTTT
>TRBJ1-1|.|TRBV7-9|.
CASSANWNTEAFF
TGTGCCAGCAGCGCGAATTGGAACACTGAAGCTTTCTTT
>TRBJ2-7|.|TRBV18|TRBD2
CASSPGGRGGYEQYF
TGTGCCAGCTCACCCGGCGGGAGGGGAGGCTACGAGCAGTACTTC
>TRBJ1-1|few|TRBV18|.
CASSPSRVTEAFF
TGTGCCAGCTCACCTAGCAGGGTAACTGAAGCTTTCTTT
>TRBJ1-2|.|TRBV6-5|TRBD1
CASSPAGGTGEGYTF
TGTGCCAGCAGTCCAGCAGGGGGGACAGGGGAGGGCTACACCTTC
>TRBJ2-1|.|TRBV18|.
CASSPDTGMYNEQFF
TGTGCCAGCTCACCGGACACAGGAATGTACAATGAGCAGTTCTTC
>TRBJ1-2|once|TRBV6-5|TRBD1
CASSQQGDGYTF
TGTGCCAGCAGTCAACAGGGGGATGGCTACACCTTC
>TRBJ2-3|.|TRBV5-1|TRBD2
CASSFRGGGPSTDTQYF
TGCGCCAGCAGCTTTCGGGGGGGCGGCCCTAGCACAGATACGCAGTATTTT
>TRBJ1-1|.|TRBV6-5|.
CASSYSQVREAFF
TGTGCCAGCAGTTATTCACAGGTTAGGGAAGCTTTCTTT
>TRBJ1-1|.|TRBV5-5|.
CASSWDWEGTEAFF
TGTGCCAGCAGCTGGGACTGGGAGGGCACTGAAGCTTTCTTT
>TRBJ2-1|once|TRBV6-5|TRBD2
CASNAGTSAYNEQFF
TGTGCCAGCAATGCCGGGACTAGCGCGTACAATGAGCAGTTCTTC
>TRBJ2-3|once|TRBV29-1|.
CSVDISSTDTQYF
TGCAGCGTCGACATCTCTAGCACAGATACGCAGTATTTT
>TRBJ2-5|.|TRBV18|TRBD1
CASSTQGLGETQYF
TGTGCCAGCTCAACACAGGGGTTAGGAGAGACCCAGTACTTC
>TRBJ2-2|.|TRBV28|.
CASRDSSNTGELFF
TGTGCCAGCAGGGACAGTTCGAACACCGGGGAGCTGTTTTTT
>TRBJ1-5|.|TRBV10-3|.
CAISDPGNQPQHF
TGTGCCATCAGTGATCCAGGGAATCAGCCCCAGCATTTT
>TRBJ2-7|.|TRBV6-5|TRBD1
CASSYSRDRSYEQYF
TGTGCCAGCAGTTACTCCCGGGACAGATCCTACGAGCAGTACTTC
>TRBJ2-1|.|TRBV15|.
CATSRGRASYNEQFF
TGTGCCACCAGCAGAGGGAGGGCCTCATACAATGAGCAGTTCTTC
>TRBJ1-5|.|TRBV29-1|TRBD1
CSAEVLGQARAQHF
TGCAGCGCAGAAGTGTTGGGACAGGCGAGGGCCCAGCATTTT
>TRBJ2-7|.|TRBV2|.
CASSDGIGDEQYF
TGTGCCAGCAGTGACGGGATCGGCGACGAGCAGTACTTC
>TRBJ2-3|.|TRBV6-4|.
CASSADPRGTDTQYF
TGTGCCAGCAGCGCAGACCCGAGGGGGACAGATACGCAGTATTTT
>TRBJ2-1|few|TRBV7-3|TRBD2
CASSLTPLAVYNEQFF
TGTGCCAGCAGCTTAACTCCCCTAGCGGTATACAATGAGCAGTTCTTC
>TRBJ2-3|.|TRBV6-4|TRBD2
CASSDEAGGPDTQYF
TGTGCCAGCAGTGACGAGGCGGGGGGACCAGATACGCAGTATTTT
>TRBJ1-1|.|TRBV10-2|TRBD1
CASSAGQGFTEAFF
TGCGCCAGCAGTGCAGGACAGGGATTCACTGAAGCTTTCTTT
>TRBJ1-1|few|TRBV5-1|.
CASSLWAPNTEAFF
TGCGCCAGCAGCTTGTGGGCGCCGAACACTGAAGCTTTCTTT
>TRBJ2-2|.|TRBV19|TRBD1
CASKPQGARNTGELFF
TGTGCCAGCAAGCCACAGGGGGCGCGGAACACCGGGGAGCTGTTTTTT
>TRBJ1-2|.|TRBV28|.
CASSIPTVTYRDYGYTF
TGTGCCAGCAGTATACCGACCGTAACGTACAGGGACTATGGCTACACCTTC
>TRBJ2-7|once|TRBV5-1|TRBD1
CASSPGTGSYEQYF
TGCGCCAGCAGCCCCGGGACAGGGTCCTACGAGCAGTACTTC
>TRBJ1-4|.|TRBV19|TRBD1
CASGTGDGSEKLFF
TGTGCCAGTGGAACAGGGGACGGGAGTGAAAAACTGTTTTTT
>TRBJ1-1|.|TRBV30|.
CAWRMGARDTEAFF
TGTGCCTGGAGGATGGGGGCAAGAGACACTGAAGCTTTCTTT
>TRBJ2-3|.|TRBV5-1|TRBD2
CASSWGGLGTDTQYF
TGCGCCAGCAGCTGGGGGGGACTTGGCACAGATACGCAGTATTTT
>TRBJ1-1|.|TRBV6-6|.
CASSLLTGPDTEAFF
TGTGCCAGCAGTTTATTAACAGGGCCTGACACTGAAGCTTTCTTT
>TRBJ2-7|.|TRBV5-6|TRBD2
CASSLRGVREQYF
TGTGCCAGCAGCTTGCGGGGGGTTCGCGAGCAGTACTTC
>TRBJ2-1|.|TRBV10-1|.
CASSEGPGVYQFF
TGCGCCAGCAGTGAGGGCCCCGGGGTATATCAGTTCTTC
>TRBJ2-7|.|TRBV6-5|.
CASIQGSPYEQYF
TGTGCCAGCATCCAGGGATCACCCTACGAGCAGTACTTC
>TRBJ1-5|.|TRBV2|TRBD1
CASSINRGNQPQHF
TGTGCCAGCAGTATCAACAGGGGAAATCAGCCCCAGCATTTT
>TRBJ2-5|.|TRBV7-3|.
CASSLGSIGETQYF
TGTGCCAGCAGCTTAGGTTCGATCGGAGAGACCCAGTACTTC
>TRBJ1-2|once|TRBV5-6|TRBD1
CASSGGQVHGYTF
TGTGCCAGCAGCGGAGGACAGGTTCATGGCTACACCTTC
>TRBJ2-7|.|TRBV19|TRBD2
CASSIMRGYEQYF
TGTGCCAGTAGTATCATGCGGGGGTACGAGCAGTACTTC